This TCR beta chain was observed in a study of blood T cell repertoires in COVID-19. About the study: Samples came from the United States, Italy and Spain, spanning acute and convalescent COVID-19. From T cells, B-cell-depleted T cells, or PBMCs came the material, which was cDNA or gDNA.

Enrollment of patients from Seattle took place during active infection, with longitudinal follow-up. In the study's own analysis: How many nucleated cells were present was estimated from reference gene primer amplification. The method was immunoSEQ multiplex PCR; TCRdb's version includes in-frame clones alone and lacks a portion of them. The D gene and trimming were derived from the DNA, and the V and J assignments and clone size from that table. The data contain under 200,000 clones, 82% of them seen just once; the ten biggest clones take up 6.5% to 9.5%. This CDR3 contains 12 residues. J lost 2 bases, V lost 10 bases, and 3 bases had no gene match. CDR1 and CDR2 (germline): MNHEY, SVGAGI.

The clonotype comes from a woman in her fifties or sixties with COVID-19, enrolled during active disease. The source material was peripheral blood. V usage is TRBV6-5 and J usage is TRBJ1-2, with 8 bases matching TRBD1. CDR3 protein: CATDRGNYGYTF. Here the CDR3 DNA reads TGTGCCACAGACAGGGGAAACTATGGCTACACCTTC.